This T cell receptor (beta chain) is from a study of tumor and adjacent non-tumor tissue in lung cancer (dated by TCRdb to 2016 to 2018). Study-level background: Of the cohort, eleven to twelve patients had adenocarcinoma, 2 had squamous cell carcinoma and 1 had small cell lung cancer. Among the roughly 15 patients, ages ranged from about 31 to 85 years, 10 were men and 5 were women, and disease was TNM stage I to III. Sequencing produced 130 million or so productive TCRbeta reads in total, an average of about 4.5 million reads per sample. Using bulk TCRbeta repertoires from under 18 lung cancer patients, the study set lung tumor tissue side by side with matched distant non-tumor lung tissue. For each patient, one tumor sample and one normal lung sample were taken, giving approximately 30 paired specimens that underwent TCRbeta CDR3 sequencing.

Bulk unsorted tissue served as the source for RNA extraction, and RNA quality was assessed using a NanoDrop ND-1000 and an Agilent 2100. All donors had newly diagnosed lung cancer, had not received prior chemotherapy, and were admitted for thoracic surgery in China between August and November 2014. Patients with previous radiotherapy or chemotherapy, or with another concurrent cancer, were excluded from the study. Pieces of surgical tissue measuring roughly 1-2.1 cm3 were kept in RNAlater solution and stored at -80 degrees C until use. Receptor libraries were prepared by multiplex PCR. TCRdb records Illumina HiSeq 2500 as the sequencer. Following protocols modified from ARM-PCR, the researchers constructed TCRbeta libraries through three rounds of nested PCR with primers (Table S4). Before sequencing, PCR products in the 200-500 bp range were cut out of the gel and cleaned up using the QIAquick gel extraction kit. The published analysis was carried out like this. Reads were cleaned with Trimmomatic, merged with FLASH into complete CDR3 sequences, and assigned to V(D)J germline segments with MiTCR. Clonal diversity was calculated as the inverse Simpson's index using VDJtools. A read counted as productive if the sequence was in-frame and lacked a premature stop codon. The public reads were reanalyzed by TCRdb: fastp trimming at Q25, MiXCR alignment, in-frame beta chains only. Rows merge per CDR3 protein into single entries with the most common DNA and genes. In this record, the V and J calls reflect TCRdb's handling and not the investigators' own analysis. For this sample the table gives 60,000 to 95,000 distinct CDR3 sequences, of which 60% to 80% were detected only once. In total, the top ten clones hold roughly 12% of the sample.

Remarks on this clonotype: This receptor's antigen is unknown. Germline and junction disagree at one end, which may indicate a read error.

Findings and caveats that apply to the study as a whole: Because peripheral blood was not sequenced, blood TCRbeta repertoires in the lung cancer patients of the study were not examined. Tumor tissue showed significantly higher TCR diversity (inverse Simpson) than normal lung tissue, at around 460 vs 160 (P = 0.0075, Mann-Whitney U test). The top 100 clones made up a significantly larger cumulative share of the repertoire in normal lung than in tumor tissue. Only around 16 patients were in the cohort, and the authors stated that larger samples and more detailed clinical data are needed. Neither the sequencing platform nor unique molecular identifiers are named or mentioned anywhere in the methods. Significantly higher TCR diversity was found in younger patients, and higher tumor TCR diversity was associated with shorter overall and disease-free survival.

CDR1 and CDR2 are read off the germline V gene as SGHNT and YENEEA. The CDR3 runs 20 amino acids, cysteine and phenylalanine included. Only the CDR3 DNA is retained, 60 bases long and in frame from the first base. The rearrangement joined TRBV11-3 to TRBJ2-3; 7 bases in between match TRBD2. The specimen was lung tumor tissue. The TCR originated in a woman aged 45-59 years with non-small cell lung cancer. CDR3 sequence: CASSSPPYSSSSGNTDTQYF. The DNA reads TGTGCCAGCAGCTCTCCCCCTTATTCTTCCTCTAGCGGCAACACAGATACGCAATACTTT.